This is a list of T cell receptor beta chains from one sample in a study of T cell responses to AZD1222 COVID-19 vaccine. Data came from immunoSEQ multiplex PCR; TCRdb stores just in-frame clones and leaves some out. The repertoire holds 120,000 or so clones, with 75% to 95% as singletons. The sequencing here drew on peripheral blood, taken 28 days after the second dose of the MenACWY control vaccine. These receptors were obtained from an adult who received the MenACWY meningococcal vaccine as a control. Each CDR3 is given with its conserved first and last residue. Each record gives: V gene, D gene, J gene, clone size, CDR3 DNA, CDR3 protein. D genes are given only for firm matches. The size of a clone is reported for some rows only, either as once, few or many, or as a class for expanded clones.

TRBV27	.	TRBJ2-3	.	TGTGCCAGCAGTTTCCAGGCTTACCGCACAGATACGCAGTATTTT	CASSFQAYRTDTQYF
TRBV5-4	.	TRBJ1-1	.	TGTGCCAGCAGCTACCGAGGCGCTGAAGCTTTCTTT	CASSYRGAEAFF
TRBV3-1/TRBV3-2	TRBD2	TRBJ2-3	.	TGTGCCAGCAGCCAAGAGATCCGCGGGAGCAGGCCAGATACGCAGTATTTT	CASSQEIRGSRPDTQYF
TRBV11-3	TRBD1	TRBJ1-6	.	TGTGCCAGCAGCCGGGACAGTTATAATTCACCCCTCCACTTT	CASSRDSYNSPLHF
TRBV27	.	TRBJ1-2	.	TGTGCCAGCAGTTTATCGGGAGGGTTCGGCTATGGCTACACCTTC	CASSLSGGFGYGYTF
TRBV29-1	.	TRBJ1-3	.	TGCAGCGTTGTGGGGTTTGGAAACACCATATATTTT	CSVVGFGNTIYF
TRBV28	.	TRBJ1-1	.	TGTGCCAGCAGTTTACGCCGGGCCACGTTGGGCACTGAAGCTTTCTTT	CASSLRRATLGTEAFF
TRBV6-1	.	TRBJ2-5	many	TGTGCCAGCAGTGAAAGTCCCAATCTGGAGACCCAGTACTTC	CASSESPNLETQYF
TRBV12-3/TRBV12-4	.	TRBJ1-1	.	TGTGCCAGCAGTTTAGGAGGGGTCACTGAAGCTTTCTTT	CASSLGGVTEAFF
TRBV6-5	.	TRBJ1-1	.	TGTGCCAGCAGCCGCACCCTGACGACAGGACTAGGGTTCTTT	CASSRTLTTGLGFF
TRBV19	.	TRBJ2-2	.	TGTGCCAGTAGTATAAGTCGGAACGTCCCCGGGGAGCTGTTTTTT	CASSISRNVPGELFF
TRBV19	.	TRBJ2-1	.	TGTGCCAGTAGTCGGCTACTCCGCGATGAGCAGTTCTTC	CASSRLLRDEQFF
TRBV5-1	TRBD1	TRBJ2-7	.	TGCGCCAGCAGGTCGGCGGGACAGGGGCCGTACGAGCAGTACTTC	CASRSAGQGPYEQYF
TRBV18	TRBD1	TRBJ1-1	.	TGTGCCAGCGCAGGGGGGAGGCACACTGAAGCTTTCTTT	CASAGGRHTEAFF
TRBV28	.	TRBJ1-2	.	TGTGCCAGCAGCCCCACGGGAGATGGCTACACCTTC	CASSPTGDGYTF
TRBV27	.	TRBJ2-6	.	TGTGCCAGCAGCGACAGGTCGGGAATCTCTGGGGCCAACGTCCTGACTTTC	CASSDRSGISGANVLTF
TRBV25-1	.	TRBJ1-3	.	TGTGCCAGCAGTGGCGGGACGGCTGGAAACACCATATATTTT	CASSGGTAGNTIYF
TRBV4-3	.	TRBJ2-3	.	TGCGCCAGCAGCCAAGAGGGCCAGGGGGATACGCAGTATTTT	CASSQEGQGDTQYF
TRBV7-9	.	TRBJ2-2	.	TGTGCCAGCAGCTACGGGGAGCTGTTTTTT	CASSYGELFF
TRBV29-1	.	TRBJ2-5	.	TGCAGCGTCGACAGCTCTTACCAAGAGACCCAGTACTTC	CSVDSSYQETQYF
TRBV14	TRBD2	TRBJ2-3	.	TGTGCCAGCAGCCACGGACTAGTTCCAGATACGCAGTATTTT	CASSHGLVPDTQYF
TRBV11-2	.	TRBJ2-3	.	TGTGCCAGCAGCTTAGATGACCCAGATACGCAGTATTTT	CASSLDDPDTQYF
TRBV10-2	.	TRBJ1-5	.	TGCGCCAGCAGTGAGTTTGGTAATAGCAATCAGCCCCAGCATTTT	CASSEFGNSNQPQHF
TRBV19	.	TRBJ2-7	once	TGTGCCAGTAGTGCAGGTGCGTACGAGCAGTACTTC	CASSAGAYEQYF
TRBV2	TRBD2	TRBJ2-1	.	TGTGCCAGCACCGCCGGGACTAGGGTCCTTCATGAGCAGTTCTTC	CASTAGTRVLHEQFF
TRBV7-2	.	TRBJ2-7	.	TGTGCCAGCAGATCTAGCGACGAGCAGTACTTC	CASRSSDEQYF
TRBV7-9	.	TRBJ1-4	few	TGTGCCAGCAGCCCCCTTTTATTTGAAAAACTGTTTTTT	CASSPLLFEKLFF
TRBV7-9	TRBD1	TRBJ2-5	.	TGTGCCAGCAGCTTAGGTGACAGGGATGGAGAGACCCAGTACTTC	CASSLGDRDGETQYF
TRBV7-2	.	TRBJ1-1	once	TGTGCCAGCAGCTTAAATATTAAGAGCGCTGAAGCTTTCTTT	CASSLNIKSAEAFF
TRBV10-2	TRBD1	TRBJ1-1	.	TGCGCCAGCAGTGCTTTGGGACAGCTGGGCGCTGAAGCTTTCTTT	CASSALGQLGAEAFF
TRBV6-5	.	TRBJ2-7	few	TGTGCCAGCAGTTACTCGAAGGTCTACGAGCAGTACTTC	CASSYSKVYEQYF
TRBV6-6	TRBD2	TRBJ2-1	.	TGTGCCAGCAGTTACGGGACTAGCGGGAGGCGTAATGAGCAGTTCTTC	CASSYGTSGRRNEQFF
TRBV7-2	TRBD1	TRBJ1-4	.	TGTGCCAGCAGCAAAAGACAGGGGCCGGGGGAAAAACTGTTTTTT	CASSKRQGPGEKLFF
TRBV28	.	TRBJ1-5	once	TGTGCCAGCACGAGGGGGGGGGATCAGCCCCAGCATTTT	CASTRGGDQPQHF
TRBV28	.	TRBJ1-2	.	TGTGCCAGCAGTTTATATGGGGAGTATAAGGGCTACACCTTC	CASSLYGEYKGYTF
TRBV28	.	TRBJ2-2	once	TGTGCCAGCAGTCCCCAGGGGTCCGGGGAGCTGTTTTTT	CASSPQGSGELFF
TRBV10-2	.	TRBJ1-6	.	TGCGCCAGCAGTTCAGGGCGTGATAATTCACCCCTCCACTTT	CASSSGRDNSPLHF
TRBV19	.	TRBJ2-2	.	TGTGCCAGTAATGAGGGTACCGGGGAGCTGTTTTTT	CASNEGTGELFF
TRBV28	TRBD2	TRBJ2-7	.	TGTGCCAGCAGTCCGCCCCTCAGCGGGAGGGCGGACGAGCAGTACTTC	CASSPPLSGRADEQYF
TRBV7-2	.	TRBJ2-1	few	TGTGCCAGCGGAAGTGGCAGTTTCTACAATGAGCAGTTCTTC	CASGSGSFYNEQFF
TRBV19	.	TRBJ1-3	.	TGTGCCAGTAGCCAAAGGGACTTCTCTGGAAACACCATATATTTT	CASSQRDFSGNTIYF
TRBV23-1	TRBD2	TRBJ2-5	once	TGCGCCAGCAGTCAATCTGCTAGCGGGAGCGCGTACCAAGAGACCCAGTACTTC	CASSQSASGSAYQETQYF
TRBV25-1	.	TRBJ2-3	once	TGTGCCAGCAGTGAATCAGGGGCTACGCAGTATTTT	CASSESGATQYF
TRBV29-1	.	TRBJ2-3	.	TGCAGCGTTGAGGGACTCGTAACTAGCACAGATACGCAGTATTTT	CSVEGLVTSTDTQYF
TRBV3-1/TRBV3-2	.	TRBJ1-1	.	TGTGCCAGCAGCCAACAAGTGGACAGTGAAGCTTTCTTT	CASSQQVDSEAFF
TRBV3-1/TRBV3-2	.	TRBJ1-1	.	TGTGCCAGCAGCCCCCTCCGGGACACTGAAGCTTTCTTT	CASSPLRDTEAFF
TRBV6-5	TRBD1	TRBJ2-7	.	TGTGCCAGCAGTTTCACCGGGACAGGGGGCTACGAGCAGTACTTC	CASSFTGTGGYEQYF
TRBV28	TRBD1	TRBJ2-7	.	TGTGCCAGCAGTCCCGCCGGGACAGCCGCCTACGAGCAGTACTTC	CASSPAGTAAYEQYF